The rows below give T cell receptor beta chains drawn from one sample of a study of persistence of HIV-infected CD4 T cells. Clones were sequenced by immunoSEQ multiplex PCR, and TCRdb holds only the in-frame ones, with some missing. The sample has 40,000 or so clones; roughly 90% are singletons. These TCRs are of unknown antigen specificity. The starting material was CD4+ T cells sorted from PBMCs after roughly 20-hour stimulation, obtained from a patient who received antiretroviral therapy. All receptors derive from an adult man with HIV who was CMV-seropositive. CDR3s include the opening cysteine and the closing phenylalanine or tryptophan. Fields, in order: V gene, clone size, D gene, J gene, CDR3 protein, CDR3 DNA. D genes are given only for firm matches. For some rows the clone size is stated as once, few or many, or as a class when expanded; others skip it.

TRBV4-1	.	TRBD2	TRBJ2-1	CASSPRLAGAYNEQFF	TGCGCCAGCAGCCCCCGACTAGCGGGGGCCTACAATGAGCAGTTCTTC
TRBV5-4	.	.	TRBJ1-1	CASSFEVKNTEAFF	TGTGCCAGCAGCTTTGAGGTAAAGAACACTGAAGCTTTCTTT
TRBV15	once	.	TRBJ1-1	CATKMRESFFMNTEAFF	TGTGCCACCAAGATGAGGGAATCCTTCTTTATGAACACTGAAGCTTTCTTT
TRBV18	.	TRBD1	TRBJ2-1	CASSPPAGQGPEEQFF	TGTGCCAGCTCACCACCGGCGGGACAGGGTCCGGAGGAGCAGTTCTTC
TRBV5-1	once	.	TRBJ2-7	CASSLTDGSAEQYF	TGCGCCAGCAGCCTCACTGACGGGTCCGCCGAGCAGTACTTC
TRBV15	.	.	TRBJ1-2	CATSRAWGRETNYGYTF	TGTGCCACCAGCAGAGCCTGGGGTAGGGAGACAAACTATGGCTACACCTTC
TRBV10-2	.	.	TRBJ1-1	CAGRTDTEAFF	TGCGCCGGACGGACAGACACTGAAGCTTTCTTT
TRBV10-1	.	.	TRBJ2-1	CASSESGRFEQFF	TGCGCCAGCAGTGAGTCGGGCAGATTCGAGCAGTTCTTC
TRBV2	once	.	TRBJ1-1	CASRVDRMNTEAFF	TGTGCCAGCAGAGTAGACAGGATGAACACTGAAGCTTTCTTT
TRBV10-1	medium-sized	TRBD1	TRBJ2-7	CASSPMGTGAYEQYF	TGCGCCAGCAGCCCCATGGGGACAGGGGCCTACGAGCAGTACTTC
TRBV27	.	.	TRBJ2-2	CASRSDSITGELFF	TGTGCCAGCAGATCCGACAGTATCACCGGGGAGCTGTTTTTT
TRBV28	.	TRBD1	TRBJ2-2	CASSKTGGNTGELFF	TGTGCCAGCAGCAAGACAGGGGGTAACACCGGGGAGCTGTTTTTT
TRBV9	.	.	TRBJ1-5	CASSVDDGIQPQHF	TGTGCCAGCAGCGTAGATGACGGGATTCAGCCCCAGCATTTT
TRBV2	once	TRBD1	TRBJ1-5	CASSSRAGGVQPQHF	TGTGCCAGCAGTTCGAGGGCAGGGGGCGTTCAGCCCCAGCATTTT
TRBV6-6	.	TRBD1	TRBJ1-3	CASSFDRGSGNTIYF	TGTGCCAGCAGTTTTGACAGGGGCTCTGGAAACACCATATATTTT
TRBV10-3	.	.	TRBJ2-3	CAISSEVLDTQYF	TGTGCCATCAGTTCCGAGGTTCTAGATACGCAGTATTTT
TRBV5-1	once	.	TRBJ1-1	CASSLGVRATEAFF	TGCGCCAGCAGCTTGGGGGTAAGGGCCACTGAAGCTTTCTTT
TRBV6-1	.	.	TRBJ2-3	CASSEAVGRTDTQYF	TGTGCCAGCAGTGAAGCGGTGGGAAGAACAGATACGCAGTATTTT
TRBV6-6	.	.	TRBJ2-2	CASSTYGGNTGELFF	TGTGCCAGCAGTACTTATGGGGGGAACACCGGGGAGCTGTTTTTT
TRBV19	.	TRBD1	TRBJ2-7	CASSADRVKNSYEQYF	TGTGCCAGTAGTGCCGACAGGGTGAAAAACTCCTACGAGCAGTACTTC
TRBV20-1	.	TRBD1	TRBJ1-1	CSASLGQGETEAFF	TGCAGTGCTAGTTTGGGACAGGGGGAGACTGAAGCTTTCTTT
TRBV2	.	TRBD1	TRBJ2-1	CASSESRGRNEQFF	TGTGCCAGCAGTGAAAGCAGGGGGCGGAATGAGCAGTTCTTC
TRBV19	.	.	TRBJ2-1	CASSTTGGNEQFF	TGTGCCAGTAGTACGACAGGAGGGAATGAGCAGTTCTTC
TRBV15	.	TRBD1	TRBJ1-1	CATSGEPTGQGAVFF	TGTGCCACCAGCGGAGAGCCGACCGGACAGGGGGCAGTATTCTTT
TRBV6-5	.	TRBD2	TRBJ2-3	CAMRVAGGDTQYF	TGTGCCATGAGGGTAGCGGGGGGGGATACGCAGTATTTT
TRBV5-1	.	.	TRBJ2-6	CASSLVGQLYRANVLTF	TGCGCCAGCAGCTTGGTCGGACAACTGTATCGGGCCAACGTCCTGACTTTC
TRBV6-5	.	TRBD2	TRBJ2-2	CASRDRGRAGELFF	TGTGCCAGCCGGGACCGCGGGAGAGCCGGGGAGCTGTTTTTT
TRBV6-4	.	TRBD1	TRBJ1-1	CASSQTGVTEAFF	TGTGCCAGCAGTCAGACAGGGGTCACTGAAGCTTTCTTT
TRBV7-2	.	.	TRBJ1-1	CASSFRQDWDTEAFF	TGTGCCAGCAGCTTCAGACAGGATTGGGACACTGAAGCTTTCTTT
TRBV6-5	.	.	TRBJ2-1	CASSFARANNEQFF	TGTGCCAGCAGTTTTGCGAGGGCAAACAATGAGCAGTTCTTC
TRBV2	.	.	TRBJ2-1	CASSLLSSYNEQFF	TGTGCCAGCAGCCTATTAAGCTCCTACAATGAGCAGTTCTTC
TRBV12-3/TRBV12-4	once	.	TRBJ1-1	CASSFGQIEAFF	TGTGCCAGCAGTTTTGGACAGATTGAAGCTTTCTTT
TRBV5-1	.	.	TRBJ1-6	CASSESESLDSPLHF	TGCGCCAGCAGCGAGTCAGAGTCCCTCGATTCACCCCTCCACTTT
TRBV7-2	.	.	TRBJ2-7	CASSLESAPPAYEQYF	TGTGCCAGCAGCTTAGAGTCCGCACCACCAGCCTACGAGCAGTACTTC
TRBV2	.	TRBD2	TRBJ2-3	CASSHGLEARNTQYF	TGTGCCAGCAGCCACGGACTAGAGGCTAGAAATACGCAGTATTTT
TRBV5-5	.	TRBD1	TRBJ1-1	CASSLGTGMNTEAFF	TGTGCCAGCAGCTTAGGGACAGGCATGAACACTGAAGCTTTCTTT
TRBV4-1	.	.	TRBJ2-5	CASSQGAGETQYF	TGCGCCAGCAGCCAAGGAGCGGGAGAGACCCAGTACTTC
TRBV5-6	.	.	TRBJ1-5	CASSFGNQPQHF	TGTGCCAGCAGCTTTGGAAATCAGCCCCAGCATTTT
TRBV7-9	.	.	TRBJ1-1	CASSSGDAEAFF	TGTGCCAGCAGCTCAGGGGACGCTGAAGCTTTCTTT
TRBV7-2	.	.	TRBJ2-1	CASSLVASSYNEQFF	TGTGCCAGCAGCTTAGTGGCTAGCTCCTACAATGAGCAGTTCTTC
TRBV3-1/TRBV3-2	.	TRBD1	TRBJ1-2	CASSHDRVANYGYTF	TGTGCCAGCAGCCATGACAGGGTGGCTAACTATGGCTACACCTTC
TRBV10-1	.	.	TRBJ1-1	CASSARGEGDEAFF	TGCGCCAGCAGTGCGAGGGGAGAGGGCGATGAAGCTTTCTTT
TRBV4-1	.	.	TRBJ1-1	CASSQDPWGGKREAFF	TGCGCCAGCAGCCAAGATCCCTGGGGGGGTAAAAGGGAGGCTTTCTTT
TRBV4-1	.	.	TRBJ2-7	CASSQDLGRDEQYF	TGCGCCAGCAGCCAAGATCTTGGCAGGGACGAGCAGTACTTC
TRBV6-6	.	.	TRBJ1-4	CASSPTGGVGEKLFF	TGTGCCAGCAGTCCCACCGGGGGGGTTGGGGAAAAACTGTTTTTT
TRBV2	.	TRBD1	TRBJ1-6	CASSRTGGSSPLHF	TGTGCCAGCAGTCGGACAGGGGGCAGTTCACCCCTCCACTTT
TRBV3-1/TRBV3-2	.	.	TRBJ1-5	CASSRSRDQPQHF	TGTGCCAGCAGCCGGTCCCGGGATCAGCCCCAGCATTTT
TRBV4-1	.	TRBD1	TRBJ1-2	CASSQPQGNYGYTF	TGCGCCAGCAGCCAACCACAGGGGAACTATGGCTACACCTTC
TRBV7-9	few	.	TRBJ1-2	CASSPPGPNYGYTF	TGTGCCAGCAGCCCCCCCGGGCCCAACTATGGCTACACCTTC
TRBV5-1	.	.	TRBJ1-3	CASSPRTSGNTIYF	TGCGCCAGCAGCCCTAGAACGTCTGGAAACACCATATATTTT